This T cell receptor beta chain was captured in a study of blood T cells in healthy people across ages. Study-wide results and limits: Because donor CMV status was unknown, expanded clonotype changes were possibly confounded.

A second 7 to 11 cycle PCR used barcoded and J-beta primers. TCRdb processed the 5' RACE reads anew with MiXCR; each CDR3 protein has one entry. The data contain over 1,500,000 distinct CDR3 sequences, approximately 40% of them singletons. Ranging in age from about 6 to 95, the donors were healthy Caucasian individuals from Russia. Per sample, a minimum of 6.5 million PBMCs were isolated. Total RNA, at least 5.5 micrograms per sample, came from PBMCs. Comments on this clonotype: The antigen remains unidentified.

The ends lost 0 bases at V and 4 bases at J; junction bases unmatched: 3. CDR1 is SGHRS, CDR2 YFSETQ, per germline. The CDR3 extends over 14 amino acids. The clonotype was recovered from a human donor in good health. Sequenced input: blood. V and J are TRBV5-1 and TRBJ1-2; 7 bases fit TRBD1. The CDR3 sequence: CASSLDRGFYGYTF. DNA of the CDR3: TGCGCCAGCAGCTTGGACAGGGGATTCTATGGCTACACCTTC.